The rows below give T cell receptor beta chains drawn from one sample of a study of T cell responses to AZD1222 COVID-19 vaccine. TCRdb's table, derived via immunoSEQ multiplex PCR, lists solely in-frame clones and lacks some. In the table there are about 120,000 clones, more than 85% of which are singletons. Sequenced material: peripheral blood, taken on day 0 of AZD1222 vaccination. All receptors come from an adult in good health. Each CDR3 is given with its conserved first and last residue. The D gene is left open where the match is weak. Only part of the rows carry a size: once, few, many, or a class if the clone is expanded.

j_call d_call v_call clone_size cdr3_aa cdr3_nt
TRBJ1-2 TRBD1 TRBV5-5 . CASSLVGTGDNYGYTF TGTGCCAGCAGCTTGGTGGGGACAGGGGACAACTATGGCTACACCTTC
TRBJ2-7 TRBD2 TRBV28 . CASSLLARYEQYF TGTGCCAGCAGCCTACTAGCGAGATACGAGCAGTACTTC
TRBJ1-5 . TRBV4-1 . CASSQGPSNQPQHF TGCGCCAGCAGCCAGGGACCGTCGAATCAGCCCCAGCATTTT
TRBJ2-7 . TRBV5-1 . CASHLDGTYEQYF TGCGCCAGCCACCTCGACGGTACCTACGAGCAGTACTTC
TRBJ1-2 . TRBV6-5 few CASSYSLAPGYGYTF TGTGCCAGCAGTTACTCCCTGGCCCCGGGGTATGGCTACACCTTC
TRBJ1-5 . TRBV10-3 once CAISVGGNQPQHF TGTGCCATCAGTGTGGGGGGCAATCAGCCCCAGCATTTT
TRBJ1-4 . TRBV28 . CASTFRRGRGEKLFF TGTGCCAGCACTTTTAGACGGGGGCGCGGTGAAAAACTGTTTTTT
TRBJ2-3 . TRBV2 . CASSEMGGGGDTQYF TGTGCCAGCAGTGAAATGGGAGGGGGGGGTGATACGCAGTATTTT
TRBJ1-6 . TRBV5-4 . CASSPAGSYNSPLHF TGTGCCAGCAGCCCCGCGGGCTCCTATAATTCACCCCTCCACTTT
TRBJ1-5 . TRBV28 . CASSDGNNQPQHF TGTGCCAGCAGCGACGGTAACAATCAGCCCCAGCATTTT
TRBJ2-1 . TRBV18 . CASSADSGVGPGSYNEQFF TGTGCCAGCTCAGCAGATTCGGGGGTCGGGCCCGGCTCCTACAATGAGCAGTTCTTC
TRBJ1-4 . TRBV19 . CASSPYPGATANEKLFF TGTGCCAGTAGTCCTTATCCGGGGGCAACCGCTAATGAAAAACTGTTTTTT
TRBJ1-6 . TRBV28 . CASSWGTGSSPLHF TGTGCCAGCAGTTGGGGGACGGGAAGTTCACCCCTCCACTTT
TRBJ2-2 . TRBV4-1 . CASSPLGGNTGELFF TGCGCCAGCAGCCCCCTTGGGGGAAACACCGGGGAGCTGTTTTTT
TRBJ1-5 TRBD1 TRBV2 . CASVGTGNQPQHF TGTGCCAGTGTCGGGACAGGTAATCAGCCCCAGCATTTT
TRBJ2-7 . TRBV14 . CASSQVGRQNYEQYF TGTGCCAGCAGCCAAGTCGGTCGGCAGAACTACGAGCAGTACTTC
TRBJ2-1 . TRBV29-1 . CSVEPQDKEMDEQFF TGCAGCGTTGAACCCCAGGATAAAGAGATGGATGAGCAGTTCTTC
TRBJ1-5 TRBD1 TRBV6-5 . CASSYSGTDSNQPQHF TGTGCCAGCAGTTACTCGGGGACAGATAGCAATCAGCCCCAGCATTTT
TRBJ1-5 . TRBV10-3 . CAISESSRANQPQHF TGTGCCATCAGTGAGTCGTCCAGGGCCAATCAGCCCCAGCATTTT
TRBJ2-7 . TRBV6-5 . CASSYRWPHSYEQYF TGTGCCAGCAGTTACAGGTGGCCGCACTCCTACGAGCAGTACTTC
TRBJ1-4 . TRBV7-9 once CASSRTNEKLFF TGTGCCAGCAGCCGGACTAATGAAAAACTGTTTTTT
TRBJ2-1 TRBD2 TRBV28 . CASSTHWTSDSYNEQFF TGTGCCAGCAGTACCCATTGGACTAGCGACTCCTACAATGAGCAGTTCTTC
TRBJ2-7 TRBD2 TRBV15 once CATFGGDEQYF TGTGCCACCTTCGGGGGGGACGAGCAGTACTTC
TRBJ1-2 . TRBV19 . CATISDEFRASYGYTF TGTGCCACTATATCCGACGAGTTTCGGGCGAGCTATGGCTACACCTTC
TRBJ2-3 TRBD2 TRBV7-3 . CASSFNGGYTDTQYF TGTGCCAGCAGCTTTAACGGGGGGTACACAGATACGCAGTATTTT
TRBJ1-1 . TRBV15 . CATSRESAGNTEAFF TGTGCCACCAGCAGAGAATCAGCAGGGAACACTGAAGCTTTCTTT
TRBJ1-2 . TRBV19 . CASTNNRAGYYGYTF TGTGCCAGTACCAACAACCGGGCAGGTTACTATGGCTACACCTTC
TRBJ1-4 . TRBV27 . CASSLSSRGWNEKLFF TGTGCCAGCAGTTTATCTAGCAGGGGCTGGAATGAAAAACTGTTTTTT
TRBJ1-1 . TRBV25-1 . CASTRGSGTEAFF TGTGCCAGCACGCGGGGAAGTGGCACTGAAGCTTTCTTT
TRBJ2-1 . TRBV6-5 . CASSLGLLAYNEQFF TGTGCCAGCTCCCTAGGACTATTAGCCTACAATGAGCAGTTCTTC
TRBJ2-7 . TRBV6-5 . CASRRTVLYEQYF TGTGCCAGCAGAAGGACAGTTCTCTACGAGCAGTACTTC
TRBJ1-6 . TRBV7-2 once CASSLRGGDSPLHF TGTGCCAGCAGCTTGCGGGGGGGCGATTCACCCCTCCACTTT
TRBJ1-2 . TRBV7-2 . CASSLAPGTPNYGYTF TGTGCCAGCAGCTTAGCACCGGGAACTCCTAACTATGGCTACACCTTC
TRBJ2-7 TRBD1 TRBV27 . CASSASPGQPSYEQYF TGTGCCAGCAGTGCTTCTCCGGGACAGCCTTCCTACGAGCAGTACTTC
TRBJ1-1 . TRBV28 . CASSIISLPHSTEAFF TGTGCCAGCAGTATTATTAGTCTGCCCCATAGCACTGAAGCTTTCTTT
TRBJ1-5 . TRBV6-5 . CASSYSASVAQHF TGTGCCAGCAGTTACTCAGCCTCGGTTGCCCAGCATTTT
TRBJ1-5 TRBD1 TRBV10-3 . CAISESRQGNQPQHF TGTGCCATCAGTGAGTCTCGACAGGGGAATCAGCCCCAGCATTTT
TRBJ2-7 TRBD2 TRBV29-1 . CSVETSGVYEQYF TGCAGCGTTGAGACTAGCGGGGTCTACGAGCAGTACTTC
TRBJ2-2 . TRBV3-1/TRBV3-2 . CASSQALVGGGELFF TGTGCCAGCAGCCAGGCGTTGGTGGGCGGAGGGGAGCTGTTTTTT
TRBJ1-1 TRBD1 TRBV6-5 few CASSYRDSREAFF TGTGCCAGCAGTTACCGGGACAGTCGAGAAGCTTTCTTT
TRBJ1-4 . TRBV28 . CASSLGGRTNEKLFF TGTGCCAGCAGTTTAGGCGGAAGAACTAATGAAAAACTGTTTTTT
TRBJ2-3 TRBD2 TRBV2 . CASSESRSGGAQDTQYF TGTGCCAGCAGTGAATCACGTAGCGGGGGGGCCCAAGATACGCAGTATTTT